This record covers a single T cell receptor beta chain. This entry belongs to a study of blood T cell repertoires in COVID-19. Turning to the study itself: Acute and convalescent COVID-19 samples came from the United States, Italy and Spain. T cells, B-cell-depleted T cells, or PBMCs provided the cDNA or gDNA that served as material.

Patients from Seattle were sampled longitudinally, starting during active infection. The V end was cut by 0 bases, the J end by 3 bases, with 14 bases between. CDR1 WSHSY and CDR2 SAAADI come from the germline V gene. The CDR3 is made up of 16 amino acids. In the original processing: Reference gene primer amplification gave nucleated cell count estimates. Here immunoSEQ multiplex PCR was the method, and the copy in TCRdb shows in-frame clones only, minus some. That table gives V, J and clone size, and the DNA gave D and trimming. Of some 220,000 clones in the sample, 85% were seen once. This receptor was identified in a woman aged 65 to 85 with COVID-19, enrolled during active disease. The chain employs TRBV10-2 and TRBJ1-2; a possible D gene is TRBD1 (6 bases). Sequenced: peripheral blood. CDR3 in amino acids: CASSESPGQPDYGYTF. DNA of the CDR3: TGCGCCAGCAGTGAGTCGCCCGGACAGCCGGACTATGGCTACACCTTC.